The clone carrying this TCR beta chain appeared many times. This CDR3 spans 16 amino acids. J was trimmed by 3 bases and V by 4 bases; bases with no gene match: 8. Germline loops: CDR1 KGHSH, CDR2 LQKENI. The sample originates from a study of T cells in Graves' hyperthyroidism and ophthalmopathy. Across the whole study: Peripheral blood was drawn at first diagnosis, prior to all treatment.

TCR beta CDR3 regions were amplified from RNA transcripts. An initial round of RT-PCR targeting the TCR CDR3 relied on the HTBI primer set. TCRdb passed the multiplex PCR reads through MiXCR, listing each CDR3 protein once. This table holds some 560,000 distinct CDR3 sequences, 13% to 15% found once. The chain uses TRBV18 and TRBJ2-3, with 9 bases lining up with TRBD1. The origin of this receptor is a middle-aged woman with Graves' hyperthyroidism. Sequenced: blood. CDR3 residues: CASSQLQGAGTDTQYF. CDR3 DNA: TGTGCCAGCTCACAACTACAGGGGGCAGGAACAGATACGCAGTATTTT.